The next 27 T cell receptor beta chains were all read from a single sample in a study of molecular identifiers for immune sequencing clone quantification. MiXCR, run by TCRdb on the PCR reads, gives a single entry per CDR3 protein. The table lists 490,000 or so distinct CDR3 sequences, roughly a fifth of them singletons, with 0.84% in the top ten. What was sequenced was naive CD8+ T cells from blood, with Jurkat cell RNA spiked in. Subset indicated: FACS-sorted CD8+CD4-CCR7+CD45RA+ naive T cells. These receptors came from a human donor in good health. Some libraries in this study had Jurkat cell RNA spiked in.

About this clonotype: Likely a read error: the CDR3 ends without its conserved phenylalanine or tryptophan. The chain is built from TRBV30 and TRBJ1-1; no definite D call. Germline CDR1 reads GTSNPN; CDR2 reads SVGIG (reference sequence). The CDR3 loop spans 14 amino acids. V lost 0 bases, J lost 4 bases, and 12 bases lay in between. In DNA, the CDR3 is TGTGCCTGGAGTGTACGTGGGTTTGGCACTGAAGCTTTCCTT. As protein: CAWSVRGFGTEAFL.

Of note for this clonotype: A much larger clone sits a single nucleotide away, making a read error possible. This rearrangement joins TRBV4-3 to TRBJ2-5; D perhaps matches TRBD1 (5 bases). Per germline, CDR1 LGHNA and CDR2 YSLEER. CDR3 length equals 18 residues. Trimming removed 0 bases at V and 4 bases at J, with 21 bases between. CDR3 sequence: CASSQDVSARVFPETQYF. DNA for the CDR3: TGCGCCAGCAGCCAAGATGTTTCGGCCAGGGTATTCCCAGAGACCCAGTACTTC.

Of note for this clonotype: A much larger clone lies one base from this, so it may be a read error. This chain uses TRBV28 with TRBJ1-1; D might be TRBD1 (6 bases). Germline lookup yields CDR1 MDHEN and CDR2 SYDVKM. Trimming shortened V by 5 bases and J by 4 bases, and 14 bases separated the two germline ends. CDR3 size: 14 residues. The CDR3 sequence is CASSEPGASTEAFF. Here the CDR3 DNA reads TGTGCCAGCAGTGAGCCGGGGGCAAGCACTGAAGCTTTCTTT.

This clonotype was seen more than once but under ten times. The DNA of the CDR3 is TGTGCCAACAACGGGGATACGCAGTATTTT. Translating gives CANNGDTQYF. This chain links TRBV4-2 with TRBJ2-3; the D is unclear. Trimming shortened V by 10 bases and J by 6 bases, and 8 bases separated the two germline ends. The germline V gene encodes CDR1 LGHNA and CDR2 YNFKEQ. The CDR3 is 10 residues long.

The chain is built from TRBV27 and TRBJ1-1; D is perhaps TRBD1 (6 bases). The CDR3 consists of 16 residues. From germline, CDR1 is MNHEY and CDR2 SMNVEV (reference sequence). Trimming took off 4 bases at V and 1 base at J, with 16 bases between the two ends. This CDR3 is CASSSLPGQTNTEAFF. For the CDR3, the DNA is TGTGCCAGCAGTTCCCTACCGGGACAAACGAACACTGAAGCTTTCTTT.

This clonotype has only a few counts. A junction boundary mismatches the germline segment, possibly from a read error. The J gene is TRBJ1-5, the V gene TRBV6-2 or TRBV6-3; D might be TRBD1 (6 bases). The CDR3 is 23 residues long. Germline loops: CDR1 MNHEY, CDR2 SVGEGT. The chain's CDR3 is CASSYNLRMGTPAFETSNQPQHF. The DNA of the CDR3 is TGTGCTAGCAGTTACAATTTGAGAATGGGGACACCGGCTTTCGAAACTAGCAATCAGCCCCAGCATTTT.

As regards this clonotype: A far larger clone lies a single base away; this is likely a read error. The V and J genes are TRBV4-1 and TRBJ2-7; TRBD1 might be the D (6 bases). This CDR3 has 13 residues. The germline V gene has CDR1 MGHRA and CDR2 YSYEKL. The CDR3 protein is CAGSQGSSYEQYF. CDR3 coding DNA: TGCGCCGGCAGCCAGGGGTCGTCCTACGAGCAGTACTTC.

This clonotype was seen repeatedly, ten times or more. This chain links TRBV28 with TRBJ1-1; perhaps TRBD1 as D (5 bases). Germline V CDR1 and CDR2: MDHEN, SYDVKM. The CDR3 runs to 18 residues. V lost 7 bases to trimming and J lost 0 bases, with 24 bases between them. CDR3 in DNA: TGTGCCAGCAAACCTCCTGCGGGGCAATTAATCCTGAACACTGAAGCTTTCTTT. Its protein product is CASKPPAGQLILNTEAFF.

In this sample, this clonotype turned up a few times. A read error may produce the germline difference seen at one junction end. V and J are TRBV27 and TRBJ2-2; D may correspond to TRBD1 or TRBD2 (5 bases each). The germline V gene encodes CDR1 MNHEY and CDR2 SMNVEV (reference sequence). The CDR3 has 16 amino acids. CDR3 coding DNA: TGTGCTAGCAGTACACTAGGGGTAGTGAACACCGGGGAGCTGTTTTTT. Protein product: CASSTLGVVNTGELFF.

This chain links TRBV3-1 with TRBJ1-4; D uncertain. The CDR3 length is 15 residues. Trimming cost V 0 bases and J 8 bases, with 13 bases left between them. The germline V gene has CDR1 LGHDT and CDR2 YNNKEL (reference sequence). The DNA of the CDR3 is TGTGCCAGCAGCCAAGATCCAGGCCGGGGAGAAAAACTGTTTTTT. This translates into CASSQDPGRGEKLFF.

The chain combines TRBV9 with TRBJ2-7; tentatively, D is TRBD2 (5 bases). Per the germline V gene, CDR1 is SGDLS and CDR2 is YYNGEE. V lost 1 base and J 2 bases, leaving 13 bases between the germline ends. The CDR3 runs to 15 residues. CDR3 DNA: TGTGCCAGCAGCGTATTCCTAGCTCCGACCTACGAGCAGTACTTC. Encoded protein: CASSVFLAPTYEQYF.

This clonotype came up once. The DNA of the CDR3 is TGCAGTGCCGAAATATTAAAAGGACTAGCGGGAGAAGTATACACAGATACGCAGTATTTT. Amino acids: CSAEILKGLAGEVYTDTQYF. The chain is built from TRBV20-1 and TRBJ2-3, with 13 bases that match TRBD2. The CDR3 has 20 residues. Germline V gene lookup returns CDR1 DFQATT and CDR2 SNEGSKA (reference sequence). V dropped 6 bases and J dropped 2; count of bases not matched to a gene: 20.

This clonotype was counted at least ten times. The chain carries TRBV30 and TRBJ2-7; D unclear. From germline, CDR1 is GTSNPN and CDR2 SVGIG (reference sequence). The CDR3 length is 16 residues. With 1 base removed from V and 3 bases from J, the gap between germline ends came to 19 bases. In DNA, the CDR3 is TGTGCCTGGAGTGACCCTCTCCGACCGGGCCGCTACGAGCAGTACTTC. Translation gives CAWSDPLRPGRYEQYF.

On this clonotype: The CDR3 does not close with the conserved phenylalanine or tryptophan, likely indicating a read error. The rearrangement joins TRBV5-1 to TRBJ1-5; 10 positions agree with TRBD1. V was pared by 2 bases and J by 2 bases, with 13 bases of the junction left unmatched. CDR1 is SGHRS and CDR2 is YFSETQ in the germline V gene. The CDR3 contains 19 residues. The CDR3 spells CASSFNFLTGTGGNQPQHL. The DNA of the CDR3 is TGCGCCAGCAGCTTCAACTTCCTAACCGGGACAGGGGGCAATCAGCCCCAGCATCTT.

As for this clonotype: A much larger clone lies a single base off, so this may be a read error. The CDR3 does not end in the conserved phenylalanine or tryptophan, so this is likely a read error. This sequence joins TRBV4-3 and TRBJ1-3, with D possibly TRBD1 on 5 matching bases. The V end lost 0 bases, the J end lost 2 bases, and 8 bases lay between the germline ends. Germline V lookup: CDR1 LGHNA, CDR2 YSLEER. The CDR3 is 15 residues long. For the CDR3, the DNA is TGCGCCAGCAGCCAAGAGTCGGGGGCTGGAAACACCATATATCTT. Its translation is CASSQESGAGNTIYL.

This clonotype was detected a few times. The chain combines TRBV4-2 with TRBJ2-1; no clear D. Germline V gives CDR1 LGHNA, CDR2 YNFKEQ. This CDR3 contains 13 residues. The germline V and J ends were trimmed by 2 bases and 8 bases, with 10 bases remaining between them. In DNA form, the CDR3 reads TGTGCCAGCAGCCAACAGGACCCCGATGAGCAGTTCTTC. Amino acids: CASSQQDPDEQFF.

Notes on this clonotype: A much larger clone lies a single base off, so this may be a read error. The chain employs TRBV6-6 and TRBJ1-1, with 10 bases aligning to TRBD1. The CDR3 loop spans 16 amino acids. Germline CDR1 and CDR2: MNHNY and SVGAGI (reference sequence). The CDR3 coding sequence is TGTGCCAGCAAGGACAGGGGGTTTTCGGAGAACACTGAAGCTCTCTTT. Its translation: CASKDRGFSENTEALF.

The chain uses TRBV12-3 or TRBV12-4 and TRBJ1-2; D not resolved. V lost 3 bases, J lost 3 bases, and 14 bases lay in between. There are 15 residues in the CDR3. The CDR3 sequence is CASSFDTPGDYGYTF. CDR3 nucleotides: TGTGCCAGCAGTTTCGACACCCCGGGAGACTATGGCTACACCTTC.

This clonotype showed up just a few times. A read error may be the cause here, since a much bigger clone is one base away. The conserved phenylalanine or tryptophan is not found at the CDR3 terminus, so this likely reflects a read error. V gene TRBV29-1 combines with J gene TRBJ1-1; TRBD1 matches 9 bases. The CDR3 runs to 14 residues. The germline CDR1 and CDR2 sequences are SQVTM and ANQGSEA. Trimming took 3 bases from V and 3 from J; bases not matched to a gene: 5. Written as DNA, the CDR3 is TGCAGCGTTGAGCCCGACAGGGGGTACACTGAAGCTTTCTAT. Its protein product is CSVEPDRGYTEAFY.

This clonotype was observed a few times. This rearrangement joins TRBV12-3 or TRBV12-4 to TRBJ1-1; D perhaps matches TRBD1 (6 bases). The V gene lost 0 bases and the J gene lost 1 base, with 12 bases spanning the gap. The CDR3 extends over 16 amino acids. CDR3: CASSLARGGENTEAFF. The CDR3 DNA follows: TGTGCCAGCAGTTTAGCGAGAGGGGGAGAGAACACTGAAGCTTTCTTT.

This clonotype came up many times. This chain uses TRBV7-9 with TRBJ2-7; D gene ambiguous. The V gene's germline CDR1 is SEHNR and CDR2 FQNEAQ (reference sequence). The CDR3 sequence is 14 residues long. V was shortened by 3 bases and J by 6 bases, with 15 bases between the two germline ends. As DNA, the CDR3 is TGTGCCAGCAGCTTTGTCTCCCCCTCCCCCGAGCAGTACTTC. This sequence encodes CASSFVSPSPEQYF.

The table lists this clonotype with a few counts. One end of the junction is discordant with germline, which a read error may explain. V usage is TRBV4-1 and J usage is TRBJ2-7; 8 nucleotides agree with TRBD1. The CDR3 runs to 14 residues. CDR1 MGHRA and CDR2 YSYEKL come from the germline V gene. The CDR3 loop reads CASTQGQGPYEQYF. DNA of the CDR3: TGCGCCAGCACCCAAGGACAGGGCCCCTACGAGCAGTACTTC.

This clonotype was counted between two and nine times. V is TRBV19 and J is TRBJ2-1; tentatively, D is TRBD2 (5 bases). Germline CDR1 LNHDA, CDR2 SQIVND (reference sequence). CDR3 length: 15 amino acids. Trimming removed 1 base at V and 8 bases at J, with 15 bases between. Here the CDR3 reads CASSIGPLGSHEQFF. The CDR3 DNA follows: TGTGCCAGTAGTATAGGCCCACTAGGATCCCATGAGCAGTTCTTC. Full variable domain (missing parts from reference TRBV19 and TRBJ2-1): DGGITQSPKYLFRKEGQNVTLSCEQNLNHDAMYWYRQDPGQGLRLIYYSQIVNDFQKGDIAEGYSVSREKKESFPLTVTSAQKNPTAFYLCASSIGPLGSHEQFFGPGTRLTVL.

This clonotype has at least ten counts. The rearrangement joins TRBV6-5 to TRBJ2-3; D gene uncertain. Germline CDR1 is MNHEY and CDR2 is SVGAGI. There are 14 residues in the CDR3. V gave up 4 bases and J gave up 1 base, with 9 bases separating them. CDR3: CASSLTTGTDTQYF. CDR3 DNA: TGTGCCAGCAGTTTGACAACCGGCACAGATACGCAGTATTTT.

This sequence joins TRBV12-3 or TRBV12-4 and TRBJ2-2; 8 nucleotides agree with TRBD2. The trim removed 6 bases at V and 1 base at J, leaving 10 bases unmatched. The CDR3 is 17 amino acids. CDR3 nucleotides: TGTGCCAGCAGCCCTATGTTGGCGGGGGGGAACACCGGGGAGCTGTTTTTT. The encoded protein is CASSPMLAGGNTGELFF.

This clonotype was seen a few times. In DNA, the CDR3 is TGTGCCAGCAGCATTGGGGCGATTCCCTACAATGAGCAGTTCTTC. The encoded protein is CASSIGAIPYNEQFF. This chain joins TRBV7-2 and TRBJ2-1, with D possibly matching TRBD1 (5 bases). The V end was cut by 5 bases, the J end by 2 bases, with 13 bases between. Per the germline V gene, CDR1 is SGHTA and CDR2 is FQGNSA. This CDR3 comprises 15 residues.

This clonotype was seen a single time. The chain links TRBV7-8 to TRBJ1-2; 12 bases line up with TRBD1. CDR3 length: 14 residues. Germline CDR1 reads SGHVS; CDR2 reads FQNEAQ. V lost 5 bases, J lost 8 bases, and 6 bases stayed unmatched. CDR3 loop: CASSHGTGGQGYTF. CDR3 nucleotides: TGTGCCAGCAGCCACGGGACAGGGGGCCAGGGCTACACCTTC.